This T cell receptor beta chain appears in the sequencing data of a study of blood T cell repertoires in COVID-19. Turning to the study itself: Samples taken during acute and convalescent COVID-19 were collected in the United States, Italy and Spain.

Profiled with immunoSEQ multiplex PCR; TCRdb holds only in-frame clones, not every one. In the table there are roughly 80,000 clones, approximately 80% of which are singletons. Germline CDR1 and CDR2: LGHDT and YNNKEL (reference sequence). The CDR3 runs 15 residues. V shed 3 bases and J 0 bases; nucleotides not matched to a gene: 4. The source is a man older than 75 with acute or convalescent COVID-19. The material sequenced was peripheral blood. The rearrangement joins TRBV3-1 (or the pseudogene TRBV3-2) to TRBJ2-5, with 7 bases fitting TRBD2. The CDR3 sequence: CASSQGGVYQETQYF. The CDR3 DNA sequence: TGTGCCAGCAGCCAGGGGGGGGTGTACCAAGAGACCCAGTACTTC.